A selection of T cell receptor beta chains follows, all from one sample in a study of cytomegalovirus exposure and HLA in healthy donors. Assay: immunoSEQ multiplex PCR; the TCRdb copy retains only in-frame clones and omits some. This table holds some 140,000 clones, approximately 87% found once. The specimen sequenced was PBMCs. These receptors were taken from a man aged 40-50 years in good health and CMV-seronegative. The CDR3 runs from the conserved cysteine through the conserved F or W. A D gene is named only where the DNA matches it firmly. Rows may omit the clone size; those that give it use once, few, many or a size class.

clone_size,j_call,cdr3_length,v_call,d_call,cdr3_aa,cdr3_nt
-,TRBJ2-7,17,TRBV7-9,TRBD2,CASSLEHAGGPTYEQYF,TGTGCCAGCAGCTTAGAGCATGCGGGGGGCCCTACCTACGAGCAGTACTTC
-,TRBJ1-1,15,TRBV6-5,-,CASSKPRQSGAEAFF,TGTGCCAGCAGCAAGCCGCGACAGTCGGGGGCTGAAGCTTTCTTT
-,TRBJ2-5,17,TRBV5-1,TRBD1,CASSVGTVLSGQETQYF,TGCGCCAGCAGCGTTGGGACAGTCCTATCGGGCCAAGAGACCCAGTACTTC
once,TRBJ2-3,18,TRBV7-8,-,CASSLALGGGPLGDTQYF,TGTGCCAGCAGCTTAGCGCTTGGCGGGGGCCCTCTTGGAGATACGCAGTATTTT
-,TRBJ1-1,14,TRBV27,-,CASSLFRVATEAFF,TGTGCCAGCAGTTTATTTCGGGTGGCAACTGAAGCTTTCTTT
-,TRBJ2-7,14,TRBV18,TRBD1,CASSPATGGYEQYF,TGTGCCAGCTCACCAGCGACAGGGGGTTACGAGCAGTACTTC
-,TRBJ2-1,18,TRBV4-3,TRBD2,CASSQDIGTSESYNEQFF,TGCGCCAGCAGCCAAGATATCGGGACTAGCGAATCCTACAATGAGCAGTTCTTC
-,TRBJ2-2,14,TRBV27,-,CASSFRGNTGELFF,TGTGCCAGCAGTTTTAGGGGTAACACCGGGGAGCTGTTTTTT
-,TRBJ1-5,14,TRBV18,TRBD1,CASSRGQGDQPQHF,TGTGCCAGCTCACGTGGACAGGGTGATCAGCCCCAGCATTTT
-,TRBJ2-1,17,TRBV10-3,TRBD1,CAISEYKQGPRNNEQFF,TGTGCCATCAGTGAGTATAAACAGGGGCCCCGGAACAATGAGCAGTTCTTC
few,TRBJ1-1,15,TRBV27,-,CASSLYASLNTEAFF,TGTGCCAGCAGTTTATACGCCAGTTTGAACACTGAAGCTTTCTTT
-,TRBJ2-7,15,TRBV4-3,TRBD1,CASSQSGQADYEQYF,TGCGCCAGCAGCCAATCGGGACAGGCAGACTACGAGCAGTACTTC
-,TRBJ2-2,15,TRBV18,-,CASQLLALSTGELFF,TGTGCCAGCCAACTTCTAGCGCTTAGTACCGGGGAGCTGTTTTTT
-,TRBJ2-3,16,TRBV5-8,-,CASSLGLTVDTDTQYF,TGTGCCAGCAGCCTCGGACTGACCGTAGACACAGATACGCAGTATTTT
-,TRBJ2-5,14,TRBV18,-,CASSPRGGQETQYF,TGTGCCAGCTCACCACGGGGAGGACAAGAGACCCAGTACTTC
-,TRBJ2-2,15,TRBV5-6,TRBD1,CASSPDRGLTGELFF,TGTGCCAGCAGCCCGGACAGGGGGCTCACCGGGGAGCTGTTTTTT
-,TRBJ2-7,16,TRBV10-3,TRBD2,CAIRSRLAGAVDEQYF,TGTGCCATCAGATCAAGACTAGCGGGAGCTGTCGACGAGCAGTACTTC
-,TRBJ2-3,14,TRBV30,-,CAWISTPHTDTQYF,TGTGCCTGGATCTCCACTCCCCACACAGATACGCAGTATTTT
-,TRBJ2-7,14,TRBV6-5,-,CASSPGRGGYEQYF,TGTGCTAGCAGTCCGGGTAGGGGGGGCTACGAGCAGTACTTC
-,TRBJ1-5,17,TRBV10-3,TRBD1,CAIGRGTGAFSNQPQHF,TGTGCCATTGGCCGCGGGACAGGGGCTTTTAGCAATCAGCCCCAGCATTTT
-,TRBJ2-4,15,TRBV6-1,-,CASSEAGGTKNIQYF,TGTGCCAGCAGTGAAGCAGGCGGGACCAAAAACATTCAGTACTTC
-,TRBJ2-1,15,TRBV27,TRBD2,CASSSRGGLYNEQFF,TGTGCCAGCAGTTCCCGGGGGGGCCTTTACAATGAGCAGTTCTTC
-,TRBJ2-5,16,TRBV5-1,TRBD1,CASFSFPGQGQETQYF,TGCGCCAGTTTTTCCTTCCCGGGACAGGGCCAAGAGACCCAGTACTTC
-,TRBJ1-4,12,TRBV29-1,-,CSVSGENEKLFF,TGCAGCGTTTCAGGGGAGAATGAAAAACTGTTTTTT
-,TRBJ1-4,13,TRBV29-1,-,CSGAAGFNEKLFF,TGCAGCGGGGCGGCGGGCTTTAATGAAAAACTGTTTTTT
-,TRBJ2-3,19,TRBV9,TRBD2,CASSVGERGAIFSTDTQYF,TGTGCCAGCAGCGTAGGGGAGCGGGGGGCCATTTTTAGCACAGATACGCAGTATTTT
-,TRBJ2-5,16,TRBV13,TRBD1,CASSSRTGMYQETQYF,TGTGCCAGCAGCTCTAGGACAGGGATGTACCAAGAGACCCAGTACTTC
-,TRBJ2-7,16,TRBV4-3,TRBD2,CASSQDLAGGGYEQYF,TGCGCCAGCAGCCAAGACCTAGCGGGAGGGGGGTACGAGCAGTACTTC
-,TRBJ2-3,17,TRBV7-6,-,CASSPGVWAGGTDTQYF,TGTGCCAGCAGTCCAGGGGTGTGGGCAGGAGGCACAGATACGCAGTATTTT
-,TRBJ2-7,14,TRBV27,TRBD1,CASSQRQGNGEQYF,TGTGCCAGCAGTCAAAGACAGGGGAACGGCGAGCAGTACTTC
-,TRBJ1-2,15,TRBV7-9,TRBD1,CASSYLRTGAYGYTF,TGTGCCAGCAGCTATCTACGGACAGGGGCCTATGGCTACACCTTC
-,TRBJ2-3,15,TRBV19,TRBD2,CASSTPAGNTDTQYF,TGTGCCAGTAGTACCCCAGCGGGAAACACAGATACGCAGTATTTT